This T cell receptor beta chain was identified during a study of blood T cell repertoires in COVID-19. Turning to the study itself: From the United States, Italy and Spain came samples of acute and convalescent COVID-19.

The CDR3 has 13 residues. V was cut by 11 bases and J by 8 bases, with 18 bases left in between. Per the germline V gene, CDR1 is ENHRY and CDR2 is SYGVKD. Sequenced by immunoSEQ multiplex PCR; TCRdb stores in-frame clones only, minus some. This table holds about 39,000 clones, approximately 94% found once. V and J are TRBV10-3 and TRBJ1-4; D possibly corresponds to TRBD1 (5 bases). The source is a human donor with active COVID-19. The donor label of this sample is uncertain. What was sequenced was peripheral blood. CDR3 region: CAASWQGEEKLFF. The CDR3 DNA reads as TGTGCCGCGTCCTGGCAGGGCGAAGAAAAACTGTTTTTT.